The 32 T cell receptor beta chains presented below share a single source sample, sequenced in a study of blood T cell repertoires in COVID-19. Repertoires were generated with immunoSEQ multiplex PCR, while TCRdb's copy carries only in-frame clones and drops some. This sample carries approximately 140,000 clones, roughly 84% of them seen once, and the ten largest clones take approximately 9%. The sequencing input was peripheral blood. The origin of the receptors is a man aged 25-40 years with COVID-19, enrolled during active disease.

Written as DNA, the CDR3 is TGTGCCAGTAGGGACAGGGGCACTGAAGCTTTCTTT. Its protein is CASRDRGTEAFF. The chain employs TRBV19 and TRBJ1-1, with TRBD1 matching over 9 bases. V shed 6 bases, J shed 4 bases, and the junction held 0 bases outside the gene matches. CDR3 size: 12 residues. CDR1 and CDR2 (germline): LNHDA, SQIVND (reference sequence).

This chain connects TRBV18 to TRBJ2-5; 11 positions agree with TRBD1. This CDR3 is 15 amino acids long. Germline loops: CDR1 KGHSH, CDR2 LQKENI. With V trimmed by 1 base and J by 3 bases, 1 base remained unmatched. CDR3 loop: CASSPRDRGEETQYF. CDR3 in DNA: TGTGCCAGCTCACCACGGGACAGGGGGGAAGAGACCCAGTACTTC.

This chain connects TRBV7-2 to TRBJ2-3; D perhaps matches TRBD2 (7 bases). Trimming cost V 5 bases and J 5 bases, with 17 bases left between them. CDR1 is SGHTA and CDR2 is FQGNSA in the germline V gene. This CDR3 has 15 amino acids. CDR3 bases: TGTGCCAGCAGCCCCATGGGGGGGCGGGGAGATACGCAGTATTTT. The encoded protein is CASSPMGGRGDTQYF.

The chain links TRBV18 to TRBJ2-2; D perhaps matches TRBD1 (5 bases). Germline V gene lookup returns CDR1 KGHSH and CDR2 LQKENI. The CDR3 sequence is 16 residues long. V lost 3 bases and J 5 bases, leaving 16 bases between the germline ends. The CDR3 here is CASSPGQTRRTGELFF. CDR3 in DNA: TGTGCCAGCTCACCGGGGCAGACCCGAAGAACCGGGGAGCTGTTTTTT.

The genes are TRBV20-1 and TRBJ2-2; D is perhaps TRBD1 (6 bases). Germline V gene sequence: CDR1 DFQATT, CDR2 SNEGSKA (reference sequence). V gave up 3 bases and J gave up 7 bases, with 15 bases separating them. CDR3 length equals 14 residues. The CDR3 protein is CSASADGTYGELFF. DNA for the CDR3: TGCAGTGCTAGTGCCGACGGGACATACGGGGAGCTGTTTTTT.

CDR3 protein: CASSQDPAGGSDTQYF. The CDR3 coding sequence is TGTGCCAGCAGCCAAGACCCTGCGGGAGGATCAGATACGCAGTATTTT. The chain employs TRBV4-2 and TRBJ2-3; 8 bases are shared with TRBD2. Germline values: CDR1 LGHNA, CDR2 YNFKEQ. The CDR3 extends over 16 amino acids. V lost 0 bases, J lost 4 bases, and 6 bases stayed unmatched.

CDR3 region: CASSFGQGNSPLHF. The CDR3 DNA reads as TGTGCCAGCAGTTTTGGACAGGGGAATTCACCCCTCCACTTT. The V call is TRBV27, the J call TRBJ1-6; 9 bases map to TRBD1. Germline trimming cut 3 bases from V and 7 bases from J; bases unmatched to any gene: 1. Per the germline V gene, CDR1 is MNHEY and CDR2 is SMNVEV (reference sequence). This CDR3 is 14 amino acids long.

The chain carries TRBV29-1 and TRBJ2-7; D possibly corresponds to TRBD1 (7 bases). The V end was cut by 6 bases, the J end by 1 base, with 10 bases between. CDR3 length: 12 amino acids. CDR1 is SQVTM, CDR2 ANQGSEA, per germline. CDR3 region: CSVTGRSYEQYF. CDR3 in DNA: TGCAGCGTGACAGGGAGGTCCTACGAGCAGTACTTC.

The chain links TRBV12-3 or TRBV12-4 to TRBJ2-1; TRBD2 is a possible D gene (5 bases). The V and J ends lost 3 bases and 7 bases respectively, with 10 bases between them. The CDR3 loop spans 13 amino acids. CDR3 loop: CASSFTGMNEQFF. CDR3 bases: TGTGCCAGCAGTTTTACCGGGATGAATGAGCAGTTCTTC.

This chain uses TRBV18 with TRBJ2-1, with TRBD1 matching over 9 bases. CDR1 is KGHSH, CDR2 LQKENI, per germline. The CDR3 runs 19 residues. V lost 6 bases, J lost 8 bases, and 23 bases stayed unmatched. CDR3 residues: CASSPTGPGQGSKIYEQFF. The CDR3 DNA reads as TGTGCCAGCTCCCCCACCGGCCCGGGACAGGGTTCGAAGATCTATGAGCAGTTCTTC.

V and J are TRBV10-1 and TRBJ2-1; the D gene is possibly TRBD2 (6 bases). Deletions cut 7 bases from V and 6 bases from J, with 13 bases between. Germline CDR1 and CDR2: WNHNN and SYGVQD (reference sequence). CDR3 size: 13 residues. CDR3 nucleotides: TGCGCCAGCACGGATTCGGGGGTCAATGAGCAGTTCTTC. Translated, it gives CASTDSGVNEQFF.

The gene calls are TRBV7-6 and TRBJ2-2, with D tentatively TRBD1 (6 bases). Trimming left V 5 bases short and J 1 base short, with 8 bases between. CDR3 length: 14 residues. From germline, CDR1 is SGHVS and CDR2 FNYEAQ. The CDR3 DNA is TGTGCCAGCAGCCCGGGACAGAACACCGGGGAGCTGTTTTTT. Amino acid sequence: CASSPGQNTGELFF.

The chain's CDR3 is CASSYSAGGTDTQYF. The CDR3 region has the DNA TGTGCCAGCAGTTACTCCGCAGGGGGCACAGATACGCAGTATTTT. This chain joins TRBV6-5 and TRBJ2-3, with D possibly being TRBD1 (6 bases). The CDR3 extends over 15 amino acids. The germline V gene encodes CDR1 MNHEY and CDR2 SVGAGI. The V end lost 0 bases, the J end lost 1 base, and 8 bases lay between the germline ends.

This sequence joins TRBV10-1 and TRBJ2-1; unclear D gene. CDR1 and CDR2 from the germline V gene are WNHNN and SYGVQD (reference sequence). V was cut by 3 bases and J by 5 bases, with 5 bases left in between. The CDR3 totals 12 residues. CDR3 region: CASSDLDNEQFF. Written as DNA, the CDR3 is TGCGCCAGCAGTGATCTAGACAATGAGCAGTTCTTC.

The chain carries TRBV28 and TRBJ2-1; 8 bases agree with TRBD2. Trimming at V came to 8 bases and at J to 15 bases, leaving 21 bases not matched to a gene. In germline, CDR1 is MDHEN, CDR2 SYDVKM. The CDR3 is made up of 15 amino acids. The CDR3 reads CASPPRGLAGGGSFF. CDR3 sequence (DNA): TGTGCCAGCCCTCCCCGAGGGCTAGCGGGCGGGGGGTCGTTCTTC. The entire variable domain, with the rest obtained from reference TRBV28 and TRBJ2-1, is as follows: DVKVTQSSRYLVKRTGEKVFLECVQDMDHENMFWYRQDPGLGLRLIYFSYDVKMKEKGDIPEGYSVSREKKERFSLILESASTNQTSMYLCASPPRGLAGGGSFFGPGTRLTVL.

J is TRBJ1-6 and V is TRBV28, with TRBD1 identical over 9 bases. Germline-derived CDR1 and CDR2 are MDHEN and SYDVKM. This CDR3 contains 14 residues. V lost 4 bases to trimming and J lost 7 bases; unmatched junction nucleotides: 2. The CDR3 loop is CASSYGTGNSPLHF. CDR3 coding DNA: TGTGCCAGCAGTTACGGGACAGGGAATTCACCCCTCCACTTT.

The chain has TRBV5-6 and TRBJ2-3, with TRBD2 identical over 8 bases. The V gene's germline CDR1 is SGHDT and CDR2 YYEEEE. V gave up 4 bases and J gave up 0 bases; unmatched junction bases: 4. This CDR3 is built from 15 residues. The CDR3 sequence: CASSQGLASTDTQYF. DNA for the CDR3: TGTGCCAGCAGCCAAGGACTAGCTAGCACAGATACGCAGTATTTT.

This sequence joins TRBV5-1 and TRBJ2-3; tentative D call: TRBD2 (5 bases). This CDR3 region has 15 residues. Trimming removed 0 bases at V and 2 bases at J, with 10 bases between. Germline V gives CDR1 SGHRS, CDR2 YFSETQ. The CDR3: CASSLGLATTDTQYF. The DNA of the CDR3 is TGCGCCAGCAGCTTGGGTTTAGCGACCACAGATACGCAGTATTTT.

With respect to this clone: Mismatch with germline at one junction end may stem from a read error. V and J are TRBV28 and TRBJ2-7; D perhaps matches TRBD2 (7 bases). Germline assignment: CDR1 MDHEN and CDR2 SYDVKM. This CDR3 is 16 amino acids long. For the CDR3, the DNA is TGTGCCTGCAGCAAGGGGGGGCTGGGGGTAACGCGTGAGCAGTACTTC. This gives the protein CACSKGGLGVTREQYF. Together with reference TRBV28 and TRBJ2-7, the CDR3 gives the full variable domain: DVKVTQSSRYLVKRTGEKVFLECVQDMDHENMFWYRQDPGLGLRLIYFSYDVKMKEKGDIPEGYSVSREKKERFSLILESASTNQTSMYLCACSKGGLGVTREQYFGPGTRLTVT.

The V call is TRBV2, the J call TRBJ2-3, with 9 positions matching TRBD2. The CDR3 runs 18 residues. J lost 0 bases, V lost 4 bases, and 11 bases had no gene match. Germline values: CDR1 SNHLY, CDR2 FYNNEI. The CDR3 reads CASSVATSGFRSTDTQYF. The CDR3 nucleotides read TGTGCCAGCAGTGTAGCGACTAGCGGATTTAGGAGCACAGATACGCAGTATTTT.

The chain links TRBV7-2 to TRBJ2-1; 7 positions agree with TRBD2. V trimming: 2 bases; J trimming: 4 bases; junction bases outside the gene matches: 11. The CDR3 is 17 residues long. Germline loops: CDR1 SGHTA, CDR2 FQGNSA. This CDR3 reads CASSLKPRTSAYNEQFF. The CDR3 nucleotides read TGTGCCAGCAGCTTAAAGCCTAGGACTAGTGCTTACAATGAGCAGTTCTTC.

A single count supports this clone. The chain is built from TRBV9 and TRBJ2-5, with a possible D match to TRBD2 (7 bases). The CDR3 covers 15 residues. The V end was cut by 7 bases, the J end by 1 base, with 17 bases between. Germline-derived CDR1 and CDR2 are SGDLS and YYNGEE. CDR3 protein: CASATGGGVQETQYF. In nucleotides, the CDR3 is TGTGCCAGCGCGACGGGGGGCGGGGTCCAAGAGACCCAGTACTTC.

V is TRBV4-2 and J is TRBJ2-5, with 9 bases matching TRBD2. V lost 3 bases to trimming and J lost 7 bases; unmatched junction nucleotides: 9. The length of the CDR3 is 15 residues. CDR1 is LGHNA and CDR2 is YNFKEQ in the germline V gene. The CDR3 DNA is TGTGCCAGCAGCCAGGCCGGGACTAGCTCTGGGACCCAGTACTTC. This translates into CASSQAGTSSGTQYF.

The chain employs TRBV10-1 and TRBJ2-3; TRBD2 agrees at 12 bases. Germline loops: CDR1 WNHNN, CDR2 SYGVQD (reference sequence). V trimming: 8 bases; J trimming: 5 bases; junction bases outside the gene matches: 11. The CDR3 length is 16 residues. As DNA, the CDR3 is TGCGCCAGCGCCCCCGCGGGACTAGCGGGCCGAGATACGCAGTATTTT. Translation: CASAPAGLAGRDTQYF.

The chain joins TRBV7-8 to TRBJ2-7; D may be TRBD2 (6 bases). The V and J ends lost 1 base and 4 bases respectively, with 14 bases between them. Germline V lookup: CDR1 SGHVS, CDR2 FQNEAQ. CDR3 length: 15 residues. Here the CDR3 reads CASSLDPGLLYEQYF. The CDR3, as DNA: TGTGCCAGCAGCTTAGACCCGGGACTCCTATACGAGCAGTACTTC.

The chain carries TRBV9 and TRBJ2-1, with 9 bases matching TRBD2. V shed 5 bases, J shed 7 bases, and the junction held 10 bases outside the gene matches. The CDR3 has 15 amino acids. Germline V gene data show CDR1 as SGDLS and CDR2 as YYNGEE. Written as DNA, the CDR3 is TGTGCCAGCAGTGGGGCTAGCGGGGTATTTAATGAGCAGTTCTTC. Translated, it gives CASSGASGVFNEQFF.

V usage is TRBV6-4 and J usage is TRBJ2-1, with 7 positions matching TRBD1. After removal of 4 bases from V and 7 bases from J, the junction contained 7 bases not matched to a gene. Germline loops: CDR1 MRHNA, CDR2 SNTAGT. This CDR3 has 14 residues. CDR3 residues: CASSVDRVANEQFF. As DNA, the CDR3 is TGTGCCAGCAGTGTCGACAGGGTGGCGAATGAGCAGTTCTTC.

V is TRBV15 and J is TRBJ2-3; 7 positions agree with TRBD1. Germline assignment: CDR1 LNHNV and CDR2 YYDKDF (reference sequence). V was clipped by 8 bases and J by 0 bases; unmatched bases: 5. This CDR3 is built from 14 residues. This CDR3 reads CATARDRSTDTQYF. CDR3 nucleotide sequence: TGTGCCACCGCGAGGGACAGAAGCACAGATACGCAGTATTTT.

The table lists this clone with a few counts. This chain connects TRBV7-2 to TRBJ2-1; 7 positions match TRBD2. Germline V gene data show CDR1 as SGHTA and CDR2 as FQGNSA. V lost 8 bases to trimming and J lost 2 bases; unmatched junction nucleotides: 9. The CDR3 consists of 15 residues. CDR3 DNA sequence: TGTGCCAGCGCGTCTAGCGGAGGGGCCTACAATGAGCAGTTCTTC. This sequence encodes CASASSGGAYNEQFF.

The chain employs TRBV11-1 and TRBJ1-2; 7 nucleotides align to TRBD1. Unmatched junction bases numbered 11, after V lost 1 base and J lost 6 bases. The V gene's germline CDR1 is SGHAT and CDR2 FQDESV (reference sequence). The CDR3 consists of 16 residues. The DNA of the CDR3 is TGTGCCAGCAGCTTAGGCGTTGACAGGGCGTGGAATGGCTACACCTTC. This translates into CASSLGVDRAWNGYTF.

The gene calls are TRBV5-6 and TRBJ1-4; TRBD1 aligns across 10 bases. Trimming took 0 bases from V and 8 from J; bases not matched to a gene: 10. The CDR3 length is 17 residues. CDR1 and CDR2 from the germline V gene are SGHDT and YYEEEE. CDR3 protein: CASSLVTDRGLKEKLFF. The CDR3 DNA sequence: TGTGCCAGCAGCTTGGTGACCGACAGGGGGCTAAAGGAAAAACTGTTTTTT.

The chain employs TRBV2 and TRBJ1-6, with TRBD1 matching over 7 bases. The CDR3 loop spans 14 amino acids. V lost 4 bases, J lost 4 bases, and 1 base stayed unmatched. Germline V gene lookup returns CDR1 SNHLY and CDR2 FYNNEI. CDR3: CASSVQGYNSPLHF. CDR3 nucleotides: TGTGCCAGCAGTGTACAGGGGTATAATTCACCCCTCCACTTT.